These T cell receptor beta chains were read from a single sample in a study of CD8+CD57+ T cells in acquired aplastic anemia. TCRdb reprocessed the reads via MiXCR and lists one record per CDR3 protein. This sample yields around 430,000 distinct CDR3 sequences, of which approximately 32% are seen a single time; 0.82% belongs to the top ten. Sequenced sample: sorted CD4+, CD8+, or CD8+CD57+ T cells (not recorded which) from PBMCs. Source of these receptors: a human donor with aplastic anemia. The CDR3 runs from the conserved cysteine through the conserved F or W. Each record gives: J gene, V gene, CDR3 protein.

J: TRBJ2-3; V: TRBV20-1; CDR3: CSGQGSFSTDTQYF
J: TRBJ1-1; V: TRBV12-3/TRBV12-4; CDR3: CASSVQGLNAEAFF
J: TRBJ2-2; V: TRBV30; CDR3: CAWSSWDRRNTGELFF
J: TRBJ1-3; V: TRBV11-2; CDR3: CASSVIGQGAGNTIYF
J: TRBJ2-1; V: TRBV10-1; CDR3: CASSEYRAGGQFF
J: TRBJ2-1; V: TRBV12-3/TRBV12-4; CDR3: CASGRSLVIFF
J: TRBJ2-4; V: TRBV5-1; CDR3: CASSLAGGDDIQYF
J: TRBJ2-7; V: TRBV7-2; CDR3: CASSLDFGPYEQYF
J: TRBJ1-3; V: TRBV25-1; CDR3: CASSAYLEASSGNTIYF
J: TRBJ2-2; V: TRBV7-2; CDR3: CASSLVEAGELFF
J: TRBJ1-2; V: TRBV15; CDR3: CATSSALGGANNYGYTF
J: TRBJ1-1; V: TRBV20-1; CDR3: CSARDPGSMVRAFF